This is a list of T cell receptor beta chains from one sample in a study of blood T cell repertoires in COVID-19. Generated by immunoSEQ multiplex PCR, the TCRdb table keeps only in-frame clones and is missing some. The profile shows tens of thousands of clones, around 86% of them singletons. Input material: peripheral blood. These receptor sequences come from a human donor in a cohort sampled during active COVID-19. Each CDR3 is given with its conserved first and last residue. A D gene is named only where the DNA matches it firmly. Some rows mark clone size as missing; the rest say once, few, many or name a class of expanded clone.

V	size	J	D	length	CDR3	DNA
TRBV19	-	TRBJ2-7	-	14	CASSARDTSYEQYF	TGTGCCAGTAGTGCCCGGGACACGTCCTACGAGCAGTACTTC
TRBV7-8	-	TRBJ2-5	-	14	CASSSRTDAETQYF	TGTGCCAGCAGCTCCAGGACAGATGCGGAGACCCAGTACTTC
TRBV2	few	TRBJ1-3	TRBD1	13	CASSEVGGQVLYF	TGTGCCAGCAGTGAAGTGGGGGGACAGGTTTTATATTTT
TRBV7-9	-	TRBJ1-4	-	16	CASSLARGPYDEKLFF	TGTGCCAGCAGCTTAGCTCGCGGGCCTTATGATGAAAAACTGTTTTTT
TRBV3-1/TRBV3-2	-	TRBJ2-5	TRBD2	17	CASSQGDVSSGGETQYF	TGTGCCAGCAGCCAAGGGGACGTTTCTAGCGGGGGAGAGACCCAGTACTTC
TRBV28	-	TRBJ1-5	-	13	CASRKQGDQPQHF	TGTGCCAGCAGGAAACAGGGTGATCAGCCCCAGCATTTT
TRBV6-5	-	TRBJ2-3	-	14	CASSYRGPGDTQYF	TGTGCCAGCAGTTACAGGGGCCCCGGGGATACGCAGTATTTT
TRBV3-1/TRBV3-2	-	TRBJ2-7	TRBD1	15	CASSHLGQGSYEQYF	TGTGCCAGCAGCCATCTAGGACAGGGGTCTTACGAGCAGTACTTC
TRBV3-1/TRBV3-2	-	TRBJ2-7	-	12	CASSYTEGEQYF	TGTGCCAGCAGCTATACAGAAGGCGAGCAGTACTTC
TRBV10-2	-	TRBJ2-1	TRBD1	14	CASRGQASYNEQFF	TGCGCCAGCAGAGGACAGGCCTCTTATAATGAGCAGTTCTTC
TRBV12-5	many	TRBJ1-6	-	16	CASGYLSRSYNSPLHF	TGTGCTAGTGGTTATTTATCGCGCTCCTATAATTCACCCCTCCACTTT
TRBV6-6	few	TRBJ2-2	TRBD1	15	CASSSRTGGAGELFF	TGTGCCAGCAGTTCACGGACAGGGGGAGCCGGGGAGCTGTTTTTT
TRBV10-3	-	TRBJ1-2	TRBD1	16	CAISESGTGTNYGYTF	TGTGCCATCAGTGAGTCCGGGACAGGGACTAACTATGGCTACACCTTC
TRBV15	once	TRBJ2-7	-	15	CATSDGEQGRSEQYF	TGTGCCACCAGCGACGGGGAACAGGGGAGGAGCGAGCAGTACTTC
TRBV18	-	TRBJ2-7	-	12	CASSQQGGEQYF	TGTGCCAGCTCCCAACAGGGTGGCGAGCAGTACTTC
TRBV2	-	TRBJ1-6	TRBD1	15	CASSGGTGGYSPLHF	TGTGCCAGCAGTGGGGGGACAGGGGGCTATTCACCCCTCCACTTT
TRBV18	-	TRBJ2-1	TRBD1	15	CASSKDRVSYNEQFF	TGTGCCAGCTCAAAGGACAGGGTTTCTTACAATGAGCAGTTCTTC
TRBV19	-	TRBJ1-2	TRBD1	14	CASSHGQGGYGYTF	TGTGCCAGTAGCCACGGACAGGGGGGCTATGGCTACACCTTC
TRBV5-1	-	TRBJ1-4	TRBD1	15	CASSSGTGGNEKLFF	TGCGCCAGCAGCTCCGGGACAGGGGGTAATGAAAAACTGTTTTTT
TRBV28	once	TRBJ2-3	TRBD2	17	CASRRGLAGVSSDTQYF	TGTGCCAGCAGAAGAGGACTAGCGGGAGTGTCCTCAGATACGCAGTATTTT
TRBV3-1/TRBV3-2	-	TRBJ1-5	TRBD1	16	CASSLGQGVGGQPQHF	TGTGCCAGCAGCCTCGGACAGGGGGTGGGGGGGCAGCCCCAGCATTTT
TRBV7-8	-	TRBJ2-3	TRBD2	16	CASSPPTSAPTDTQYF	TGTGCCAGCAGCCCACCGACTAGCGCCCCGACAGATACGCAGTATTTT
TRBV12-5	-	TRBJ1-4	-	19	CASGLALPMLRATNEKLFF	TGTGCTAGTGGTTTGGCCCTCCCCATGCTTCGGGCAACTAATGAAAAACTGTTTTTT
TRBV24-1	-	TRBJ2-1	-	14	CATSDTRTYNEQFF	TGTGCCACCAGTGACACCAGGACCTACAATGAGCAGTTCTTC
TRBV27	-	TRBJ2-2	TRBD2	18	CASSLLGLAGVNGGELFF	TGTGCCAGCAGTTTATTAGGGCTAGCGGGAGTAAATGGCGGGGAGCTGTTTTTT
TRBV7-9	-	TRBJ2-2	-	14	CASSSDSNTGELFF	TGTGCCAGCAGCTCTGACTCGAACACCGGGGAGCTGTTTTTT
TRBV5-4	few	TRBJ1-2	TRBD1	15	CASSLANKWTGDHTF	TGTGCCAGCAGCTTGGCCAACAAGTGGACAGGGGATCACACCTTC
TRBV9	-	TRBJ1-1	-	15	CASSASLAGMTEAFF	TGTGCCAGCAGCGCCTCCCTTGCGGGCATGACTGAAGCTTTCTTT
TRBV5-1	once	TRBJ1-6	TRBD1	18	CASSSNYRGLSNNSPLHF	TGCGCCAGCAGTTCGAACTACAGGGGGTTATCGAATAATTCACCCCTCCACTTT
TRBV20-1	-	TRBJ1-6	-	15	CSAGEANPYNSPLHF	TGCAGTGCTGGTGAAGCCAACCCCTATAATTCACCCCTCCACTTT
TRBV7-3	-	TRBJ1-1	-	15	CASSLGQDMNTEAFF	TGTGCCAGCAGCTTAGGCCAAGACATGAACACTGAAGCTTTCTTT
TRBV10-1	-	TRBJ2-3	-	15	CASSESRGSTDTQYF	TGCGCCAGCAGTGAGTCTAGGGGTAGCACAGATACGCAGTATTTT
TRBV27	-	TRBJ2-3	TRBD2	16	CASSSKGLAGVDTQYF	TGTGCCAGCAGTTCAAAGGGACTAGCGGGAGTAGATACGCAGTATTTT
TRBV2	-	TRBJ2-3	TRBD2	15	CASTGLARASDTQYF	TGTGCCAGCACGGGACTAGCGAGGGCGTCAGATACGCAGTATTTT
TRBV5-1	-	TRBJ1-1	-	14	CASSLQGANTEAFF	TGCGCCAGCAGCTTGCAGGGCGCAAACACTGAAGCTTTCTTT
TRBV6-1	few	TRBJ2-6	-	15	CASSEQVTGANVLTF	TGTGCCAGCAGTGAACAGGTTACTGGGGCCAACGTCCTGACTTTC
TRBV28	once	TRBJ1-4	-	15	CASSFPLTTNEKLFF	TGTGCCAGCAGTTTCCCCCTTACAACTAATGAAAAACTGTTTTTT
TRBV30	-	TRBJ1-1	TRBD1	13	CACAGGENTEAFF	TGTGCCTGTGCAGGGGGAGAGAACACTGAAGCTTTCTTT
TRBV5-1	-	TRBJ1-2	TRBD1	13	CASSPGTGDGYTF	TGCGCCAGCAGCCCCGGGACAGGGGATGGCTACACCTTC
TRBV6-2/TRBV6-3	-	TRBJ2-7	-	12	CASSYSSGRGDF	TGTGCCAGCAGTTACTCCAGCGGTCGGGGAGACTTC
TRBV3-1/TRBV3-2	-	TRBJ2-7	-	12	CASSQDPSEQYF	TGTGCCAGCAGCCAAGATCCTAGTGAGCAGTACTTC
TRBV27	large	TRBJ2-5	TRBD2	15	CASSDRGDPQETQYF	TGTGCCAGCAGTGACCGGGGGGACCCCCAAGAGACCCAGTACTTC
TRBV2	-	TRBJ2-1	-	15	CASSEDRGSYNEQFF	TGTGCCAGCAGTGAGGACAGAGGCTCCTACAATGAGCAGTTCTTC
TRBV20-1	-	TRBJ2-1	TRBD2	14	CSASYAGGPNEQFF	TGCAGTGCTAGTTATGCGGGAGGGCCCAATGAGCAGTTCTTC
TRBV5-1	-	TRBJ1-3	-	16	CASSLERGLTGNTIYF	TGCGCCAGCAGCTTGGAACGGGGGTTAACTGGAAACACCATATATTTT
TRBV11-3	-	TRBJ2-3	TRBD2	20	CASSLRGISGRPRGTDTQYF	TGTGCCAGCAGCTTAAGAGGGATTAGCGGGAGGCCCCGGGGCACAGATACGCAGTATTTT
TRBV27	-	TRBJ2-5	TRBD1	14	CATATGATEETQYF	TGTGCCACCGCTACAGGGGCAACAGAAGAGACCCAGTACTTC
TRBV28	-	TRBJ1-2	-	14	CASSLYYRDHGYTF	TGTGCCAGCAGTTTATACTACAGGGATCATGGCTACACCTTC
TRBV18	-	TRBJ2-7	-	15	CASSPPGLGAYEQYF	TGTGCCAGCTCACCACCTGGACTTGGGGCCTACGAGCAGTACTTC
TRBV10-3	once	TRBJ2-1	-	19	CAISATRGGSRGPQDEQFF	TGTGCCATCAGTGCAACCCGGGGAGGGTCACGGGGGCCACAGGATGAGCAGTTCTTC
TRBV7-2	-	TRBJ2-1	TRBD2	17	CASSGGGGTSGTSEQFF	TGTGCCAGCAGCGGCGGGGGGGGGACTAGCGGGACCAGTGAGCAGTTCTTC
TRBV7-9	-	TRBJ2-2	TRBD1	16	CASSDPGQGSHGELFF	TGTGCCAGCAGCGACCCGGGACAGGGTTCCCACGGGGAGCTGTTTTTT
TRBV9	few	TRBJ2-2	TRBD2	16	CASSVGGLAGAGELFF	TGTGCCAGCAGCGTAGGGGGGCTAGCGGGAGCCGGGGAGCTGTTTTTT
TRBV19	-	TRBJ1-1	-	15	CASSKGGSGNTEAFF	TGTGCCAGTTCTAAGGGAGGTTCGGGGAACACTGAAGCTTTCTTT